This T cell receptor beta chain comes out of a study of T cell changes during pregnancy in multiple sclerosis. CDR3 length: 15 amino acids. CDR1 and CDR2 (germline): SGHRS, YFSETQ. Trimming removed 2 bases at V and 4 bases at J, with 13 bases between. Using immunoSEQ multiplex PCR, the repertoire was profiled, and TCRdb retains in-frame clones only, with some absent. The table includes some 22,000 clones, 70% to 90% detected once. Material: CD4+ T cells from peripheral blood mononuclear cells, obtained in the second trimester of pregnancy. This chain links TRBV5-1 with TRBJ2-1; D is possibly TRBD2 (6 bases). The receptor's source is a female donor in good health, enrolled as a control in a pregnancy study. The DNA of the CDR3 is TGCGCCAGCAGCTTACCTAGCGAGCCATACAATGAGCAGTTCTTC. Amino acid sequence: CASSLPSEPYNEQFF.